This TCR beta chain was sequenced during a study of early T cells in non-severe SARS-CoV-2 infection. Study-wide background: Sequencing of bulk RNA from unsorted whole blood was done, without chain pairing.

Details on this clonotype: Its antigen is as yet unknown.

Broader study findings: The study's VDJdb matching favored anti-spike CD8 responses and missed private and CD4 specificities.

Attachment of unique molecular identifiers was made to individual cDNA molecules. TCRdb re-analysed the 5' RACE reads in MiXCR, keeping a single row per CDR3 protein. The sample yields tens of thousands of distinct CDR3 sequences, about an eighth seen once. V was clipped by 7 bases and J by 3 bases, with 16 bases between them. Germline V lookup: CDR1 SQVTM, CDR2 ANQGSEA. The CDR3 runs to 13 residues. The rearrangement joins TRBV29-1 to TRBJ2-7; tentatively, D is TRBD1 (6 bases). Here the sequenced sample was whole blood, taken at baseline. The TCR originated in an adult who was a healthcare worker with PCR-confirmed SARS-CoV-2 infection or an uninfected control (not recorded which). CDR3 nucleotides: TGCAGCGCCCAGGACAGTACATACTACGAGCAGTACTTC. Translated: CSAQDSTYYEQYF.